In its sample, the clone carrying this TCR beta chain was seen many times. Antigen unknown. TCRdb processed the 5' RACE reads anew with MiXCR; each CDR3 protein has one entry. The table has 1.5 million to 2 million distinct CDR3 sequences, less than 40% seen once. The record originates from a study of identical twins. V dropped 4 bases and J dropped 4 bases, with 26 bases sitting between them. Germline assignment: CDR1 ENHRY and CDR2 SYGVKD. The CDR3 has 18 residues. The study's findings and limits: Zero-insertion results could be subject to partial confounding by invariant MAIT and iNKT cells. An excess of low generation probability was shown by twin-shared out-of-frame alpha sequences.

The sample taken for sequencing was cord blood. This clonotype was sampled from a newborn girl in good health. The V and J genes are TRBV10-3 and TRBJ2-7, with D perhaps TRBD2 (6 bases). CDR3 in amino acids: CAISGDFSDVSRGYEQYF. Written as DNA, the CDR3 is TGTGCCATCAGTGGGGACTTTTCGGACGTCTCACGGGGGTACGAGCAGTACTTC.